This TCR beta chain was documented in a study of graft-versus-host responses after intestinal transplantation. Overall study context: Multivisceral, liver-intestinal, or isolated intestinal transplants were performed in recipients. Uniformly, recipients were administered anti-thymocyte globulin induction with subsequent tacrolimus and steroids for about 3 years.

The data were produced by immunoSEQ multiplex PCR, yet TCRdb's version contains in-frame clones alone and is incomplete. The table includes some 87,000 clones, 90% to 95% detected once. Regarding the study as a whole: Levels of circulating GvH clones at their peak were associated with early post-transplant HvG declines.

Looked up from germline, CDR1 is SGHAT and CDR2 is FQNNGV. Trimming shortened V by 1 base and J by 5 bases, and 6 bases separated the two germline ends. This CDR3 is built from 13 residues. Points on this clone: Its antigen is still unknown.

Here the sequenced sample was unstimulated CD8+ T cells sorted from spleen or lymph node cells, taken before transplant. The clonotype comes from a human donor who was the organ donor for an intestinal transplant. The rearrangement uses TRBV11-2 and TRBJ1-5; D gene ambiguous. The CDR3 DNA reads TGTGCCAGCAGCTTAGCCTCCTATCAGCCCCAGCATTTT. This translates into CASSLASYQPQHF. The full variable domain, rest sourced from reference TRBV11-2 and TRBJ1-5, is EAGVAQSPRYKIIEKRQSVAFWCNPISGHATLYWYQQILGQGPKLLIQFQNNGVVDDSQLPKDRFSAERLKGVDSTLKIQPAKLEDSAVYLCASSLASYQPQHFGDGTRLSIL.